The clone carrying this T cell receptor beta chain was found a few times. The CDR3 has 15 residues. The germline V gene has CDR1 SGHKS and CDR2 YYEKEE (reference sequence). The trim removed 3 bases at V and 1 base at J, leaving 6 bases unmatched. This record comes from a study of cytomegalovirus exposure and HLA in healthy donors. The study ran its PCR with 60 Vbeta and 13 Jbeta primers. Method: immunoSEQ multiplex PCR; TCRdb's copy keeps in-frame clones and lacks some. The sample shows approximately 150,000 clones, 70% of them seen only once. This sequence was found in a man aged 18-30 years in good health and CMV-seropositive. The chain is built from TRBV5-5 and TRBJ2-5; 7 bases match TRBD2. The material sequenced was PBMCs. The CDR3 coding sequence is TGTGCCAGCAGCTGGGGGGGTGGAGTCCAAGAGACCCAGTACTTC. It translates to CASSWGGGVQETQYF.